The clone carrying this TCR beta chain showed up just a few times. Antigen: not known. This entry comes from a study of cytomegalovirus exposure and HLA in healthy donors. With 60 Vbeta and 13 Jbeta primers, the PCR was carried out. TCRdb's copy holds only in-frame clones and misses some; the assay was immunoSEQ multiplex PCR. There are around 130,000 clones in the sample; about 70% occur only once, and 2% to 3% lies in the top ten. The germline gives CDR1 SGHTA, CDR2 FQGTGA. The germline V and J ends were trimmed by 2 bases and 3 bases, with 13 bases remaining between them. The CDR3 covers 15 residues. Notes on the study in general: In a later analysis, compared with equally common non-associated chains, HLA-associated beta chains were more expanded. Analyses of presence/absence relied on an assumption of roughly uniform sequencing depth across donors. In a later analysis, a missense DCLRE1C variant was linked to TCR beta V- and J-gene trimming.

Sequencing was done on a sample of PBMCs. This receptor was taken from a woman aged 55-75 years in good health and CMV-seropositive. The J gene is TRBJ1-2, the V gene TRBV7-3; D is possibly TRBD1 (5 bases). The DNA for the CDR3 is TGTGCCAGCAGCTTATCGGGGGGGGATTACTATGGCTACACCTTC. Translation: CASSLSGGDYYGYTF. The whole variable domain, filled in from reference TRBV7-3 and TRBJ1-2, reads GAGVSQTPSNKVTEKGKYVELRCDPISGHTALYWYRQSLGQGPEFLIYFQGTGAADDSGLPNDRFFAVRPEGSVSTLKIQRTERGDSAVYLCASSLSGGDYYGYTFGSGTRLTVV.